These 15 T cell receptor beta chains were sequenced from one sample in a study of cytomegalovirus exposure and HLA in healthy donors. The PCR used 60 Vbeta and 13 Jbeta primers. Generated by immunoSEQ multiplex PCR, the TCRdb table keeps only in-frame clones and is missing some. Of 180,000 or so clones in the sample, approximately 84% are singletons; the top ten hold 1.4%. Source material: PBMCs. The receptor set was obtained from a girl aged 10 to 17 in good health and CMV-seropositive.

With respect to this clone: Other DNA sequences in the sample encode the same CDR3. The CDR3, as DNA: TGTGCCAGCACCCGGGACAGTAATCAGCCCCAGCATTTT. Protein: CASTRDSNQPQHF. The chain uses TRBV2 and TRBJ1-5; 7 bases map to TRBD1. V shed 7 bases, J shed 4 bases, and the junction held 4 bases outside the gene matches. The germline V gene has CDR1 SNHLY and CDR2 FYNNEI. The CDR3 is 13 residues long.

This clone occurred once. The chain carries TRBV6-5 and TRBJ2-7; perhaps TRBD1 as D (5 bases). The CDR3 length is 12 residues. Deletions cut 11 bases from V and 2 bases from J, with 13 bases between. Germline CDR1 MNHEY, CDR2 SVGAGI. The CDR3 is CAAGQGPYEQYF. Here the CDR3 DNA reads TGTGCCGCCGGCCAGGGTCCCTACGAGCAGTACTTC.

V usage is TRBV5-1 and J usage is TRBJ1-2; 10 bases match TRBD1. With 2 bases clipped from V and 8 bases from J, the junction kept 6 bases outside the gene matches. CDR1 SGHRS and CDR2 YFSETQ come from the germline V gene. The CDR3 spans 14 residues. This CDR3 reads CASSLGGQGSGYTF. The CDR3, as DNA: TGCGCCAGCAGCTTAGGGGGACAGGGGAGCGGCTACACCTTC.

The CDR3 nucleotides are TGTGCCAGCACTCCGACAGTCATGAACACTGAAGCTTTCTTT. It codes for CASTPTVMNTEAFF. V is TRBV2 and J is TRBJ1-1, with D tentatively TRBD1 (5 bases). Germline V gene lookup returns CDR1 SNHLY and CDR2 FYNNEI. V shed 7 bases and J shed 0 bases, with 12 bases lying between them. This CDR3 region has 14 residues. The full variable domain, its missing parts supplied by reference TRBV2 and TRBJ1-1, is EPEVTQTPSHQVTQMGQEVILRCVPISNHLYFYWYRQILGQKVEFLVSFYNNEISEKSEIFDDQFSVERPDGSNFTLKIRSTKLEDSAMYFCASTPTVMNTEAFFGQGTRLTVV.

The chain joins TRBV30 to TRBJ1-1; D not resolved. Trimming shortened V by 3 bases and J by 4 bases, and 9 bases separated the two germline ends. The germline gives CDR1 GTSNPN, CDR2 SVGIG (reference sequence). CDR3 length: 12 residues. The CDR3 DNA reads as TGTGCCTGGAGCTGGGCCGGCACTGAAGCTTTCTTT. Protein sequence: CAWSWAGTEAFF.

The table lists this clone with a few counts. The chain carries TRBV19 and TRBJ2-7; D gene ambiguous. The CDR3 consists of 13 residues. Germline CDR1 reads LNHDA; CDR2 reads SQIVND (reference sequence). Trimming removed 3 bases at V and 1 base at J, with 7 bases between. CDR3 sequence (DNA): TGTGCCAGTAGTATTGGCCAGTCCTACGAGCAGTACTTC. Amino acids: CASSIGQSYEQYF.

This chain uses TRBV10-2 with TRBJ2-2, with TRBD1 matching 7 bases. This CDR3 spans 15 amino acids. Trimming cost V 7 bases and J 2 bases; bases outside gene matches: 7. Per germline, CDR1 WSHSY and CDR2 SAAADI. CDR3 coding DNA: TGCGCCAGCAACTCGGGGACAGCAAACACCGGGGAGCTGTTTTTT. This translates into CASNSGTANTGELFF.

The rearrangement joins TRBV7-9 to TRBJ2-2; the D gene is possibly TRBD1 (6 bases). V was pared by 5 bases and J by 0 bases, with 13 bases between. The CDR3 is made up of 16 amino acids. Germline lookup yields CDR1 SEHNR and CDR2 FQNEAQ (reference sequence). CDR3 in amino acids: CASSNPGTTNTGELFF. In DNA, the CDR3 is TGTGCCAGCAGCAACCCCGGGACAACGAACACCGGGGAGCTGTTTTTT.

The V gene is TRBV9, the J gene TRBJ1-1; TRBD1 is a possible D gene (5 bases). CDR1 is SGDLS, CDR2 YYNGEE, per germline. Trimming removed 3 bases from V and 6 bases from J, with 15 bases in between. The CDR3 extends over 14 amino acids. The CDR3 sequence is CASSATPGGSEAFF. The CDR3 DNA reads TGTGCCAGCAGCGCCACTCCTGGGGGGTCTGAAGCTTTCTTT.

CDR3 sequence reads: CASSQFWTGSFDYEQYF. The CDR3 coding sequence is TGCGCCAGCAGCCAATTCTGGACAGGGAGTTTCGACTACGAGCAGTACTTC. The chain links TRBV4-1 to TRBJ2-7; 8 bases line up with TRBD1. V dropped 2 bases and J dropped 3; count of bases not matched to a gene: 12. Germline lookup yields CDR1 MGHRA and CDR2 YSYEKL. This CDR3 is built from 17 residues.

The chain recombines TRBV18 with TRBJ2-3; 9 bases map to TRBD1. Germline loops: CDR1 KGHSH, CDR2 LQKENI. V lost 3 bases and J lost 1; bases outside the gene matches: 5. The CDR3 consists of 16 residues. The CDR3 protein is CASSPLQGAGTDTQYF. CDR3 nucleotides: TGTGCCAGCTCACCTTTACAGGGGGCGGGCACAGATACGCAGTATTTT.

The V gene is TRBV10-3, the J gene TRBJ2-1, with 9 bases aligning to TRBD2. The CDR3 consists of 17 residues. CDR1 and CDR2 (germline): ENHRY, SYGVKD. The V gene end was trimmed by 0 bases and the J gene end by 8 bases; junction bases not matched to a gene: 11. The chain's CDR3 is CAISESFFRTSEDEQFF. The CDR3, as DNA: TGTGCCATCAGTGAGTCGTTTTTCCGGACTAGCGAAGATGAGCAGTTCTTC.

The chain has TRBV4-1 and TRBJ2-7; TRBD2 matches at 10 bases. Trimming removed 1 base from V and 7 bases from J; junction bases left unmatched: 13. The length of the CDR3 is 17 residues. Germline lookup yields CDR1 MGHRA and CDR2 YSYEKL. The DNA for the CDR3 is TGCGCCAGCAGCCAAGGAAGTAGCGGGAGGACCCCCGTAGAGCAGTACTTC. It encodes CASSQGSSGRTPVEQYF.

This chain connects TRBV2 to TRBJ1-4; possible D gene TRBD1, 5 bases. Trimming took off 4 bases at V and 6 bases at J, with 9 bases between the two ends. CDR1 and CDR2 (germline): SNHLY, FYNNEI. The CDR3 runs 13 residues. The CDR3 sequence is CASSADSYEKLFF. The CDR3 DNA is TGTGCCAGCAGTGCTGACAGTTATGAAAAACTGTTTTTT.

The chain combines TRBV29-1 with TRBJ2-3, with TRBD2 identical over 9 bases. Germline V gene lookup returns CDR1 SQVTM and CDR2 ANQGSEA. J lost 2 bases, V lost 6 bases, and 3 bases had no gene match. The CDR3 covers 13 residues. Here the CDR3 reads CSVGTSNTDTQYF. The CDR3 DNA reads as TGCAGCGTGGGGACTAGCAACACAGATACGCAGTATTTT.